This T cell receptor (beta chain) comes out of a study of PD-1 blockade in classical Hodgkin lymphoma. TCRdb's table, derived via immunoSEQ multiplex PCR, lists solely in-frame clones and lacks some. Here the sample spans 20,000 to 30,000 clones, about 86% being singletons. Time point in this sample: cycle 4 day 1 (C4D1), after 5 to 7 weeks of nivolumab. Every one of the patients relapsed after autologous stem cell transplantation (brentuximab vedotin exposure was variable). The germline V and J ends were trimmed by 3 bases and 0 bases, with 6 bases remaining between them. Germline lookup yields CDR1 LNHDA and CDR2 SQIVND (reference sequence). There are 14 residues in the CDR3.

This chain links TRBV19 with TRBJ1-5; D gene ambiguous. This receptor was obtained from a human donor with classical Hodgkin lymphoma. Specimen: peripheral blood mononuclear cells (PBMCs), collected before the fourth cycle of nivolumab. In nucleotides, the CDR3 is TGTGCCAGTAGTATTTTCTCTAGCAATCAGCCCCAGCATTTT. Protein sequence: CASSIFSSNQPQHF.